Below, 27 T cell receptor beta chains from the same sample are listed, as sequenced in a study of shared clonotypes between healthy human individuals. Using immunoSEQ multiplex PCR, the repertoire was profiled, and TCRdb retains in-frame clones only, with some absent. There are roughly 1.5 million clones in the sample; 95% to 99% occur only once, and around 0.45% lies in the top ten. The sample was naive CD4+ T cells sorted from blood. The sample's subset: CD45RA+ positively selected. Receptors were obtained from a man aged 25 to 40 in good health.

DNA for the CDR3: TGCGCCAGCAGTCAAGCCGGGACAGGACCTGCCTACGAGCAGTACTTC. Protein product: CASSQAGTGPAYEQYF. The genes are TRBV10-1 and TRBJ2-7; 8 nucleotides agree with TRBD1. The trim removed 5 bases at V and 2 bases at J, leaving 11 bases unmatched. The CDR3 consists of 16 residues. The germline CDR1 and CDR2 sequences are WNHNN and SYGVQD (reference sequence).

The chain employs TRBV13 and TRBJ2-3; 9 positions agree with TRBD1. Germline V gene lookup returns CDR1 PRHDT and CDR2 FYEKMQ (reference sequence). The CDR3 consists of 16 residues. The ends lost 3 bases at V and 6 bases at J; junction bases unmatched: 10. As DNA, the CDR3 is TGTGCCAGCAGCTTCTTCATAGGGACAGGGCCTGATACGCAGTATTTT. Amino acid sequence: CASSFFIGTGPDTQYF.

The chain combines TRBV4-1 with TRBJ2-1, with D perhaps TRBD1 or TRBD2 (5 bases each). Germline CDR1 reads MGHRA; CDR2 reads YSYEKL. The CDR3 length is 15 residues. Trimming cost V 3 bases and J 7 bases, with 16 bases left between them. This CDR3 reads CASSHSLGVRNEQFF. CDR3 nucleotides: TGCGCCAGCAGCCATTCCTTGGGGGTTCGGAATGAGCAGTTCTTC.

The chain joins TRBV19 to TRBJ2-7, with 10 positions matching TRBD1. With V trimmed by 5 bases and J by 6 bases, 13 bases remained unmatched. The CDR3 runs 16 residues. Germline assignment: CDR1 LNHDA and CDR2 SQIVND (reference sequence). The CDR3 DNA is TGTGCCAGTAGTGTCTTAGGGACAGGGGTCTCCGTCGAGCAGTACTTC. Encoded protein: CASSVLGTGVSVEQYF.

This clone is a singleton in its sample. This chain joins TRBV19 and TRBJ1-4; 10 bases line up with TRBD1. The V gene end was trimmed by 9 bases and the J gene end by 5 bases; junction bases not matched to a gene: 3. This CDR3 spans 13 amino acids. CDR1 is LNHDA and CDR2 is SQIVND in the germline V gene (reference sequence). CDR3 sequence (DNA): TGTGCCAGCGGGGACAGGGGAAATGAAAAACTGTTTTTT. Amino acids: CASGDRGNEKLFF.

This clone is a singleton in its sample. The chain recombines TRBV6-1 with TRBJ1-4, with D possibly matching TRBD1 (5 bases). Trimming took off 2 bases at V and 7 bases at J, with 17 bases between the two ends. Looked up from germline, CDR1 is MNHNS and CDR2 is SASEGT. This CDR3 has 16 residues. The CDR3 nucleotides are TGTGCCAGCAGTGAAATTCGGGGCCGGGTGCGTGAAAAACTGTTTTTT. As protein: CASSEIRGRVREKLFF.

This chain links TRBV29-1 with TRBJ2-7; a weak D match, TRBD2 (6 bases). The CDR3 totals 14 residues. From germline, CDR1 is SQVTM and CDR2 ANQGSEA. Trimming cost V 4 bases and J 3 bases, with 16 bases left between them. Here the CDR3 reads CSVAVGSDGYEQYF. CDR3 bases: TGCAGCGTTGCCGTCGGGAGCGACGGCTACGAGCAGTACTTC.

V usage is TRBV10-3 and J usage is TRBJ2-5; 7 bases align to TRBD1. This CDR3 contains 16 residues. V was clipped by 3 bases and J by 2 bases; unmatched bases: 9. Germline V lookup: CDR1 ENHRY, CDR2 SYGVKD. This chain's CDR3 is CAISESGTALQETQYF. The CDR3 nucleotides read TGTGCCATCAGTGAATCCGGGACAGCTCTACAAGAGACCCAGTACTTC.

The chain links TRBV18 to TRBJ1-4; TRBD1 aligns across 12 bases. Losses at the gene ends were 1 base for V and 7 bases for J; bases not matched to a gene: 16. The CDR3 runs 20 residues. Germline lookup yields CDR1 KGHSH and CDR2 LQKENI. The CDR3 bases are TGTGCCAGCTCACCACGCCCCGACCCGGGACAGGGGGCGATGGGTGAAAAACTGTTTTTT. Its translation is CASSPRPDPGQGAMGEKLFF. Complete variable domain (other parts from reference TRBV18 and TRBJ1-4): NAGVMQNPRHLVRRRGQEARLRCSPMKGHSHVYWYRQLPEEGLKFMVYLQKENIIDESGMPKERFSAEFPKEGPSILRIQQVVRGDSAAYFCASSPRPDPGQGAMGEKLFFGSGTQLSVL.

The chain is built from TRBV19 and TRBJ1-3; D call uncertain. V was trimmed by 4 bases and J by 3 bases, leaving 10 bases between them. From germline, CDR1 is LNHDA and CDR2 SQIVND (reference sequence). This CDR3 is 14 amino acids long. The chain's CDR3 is CASSNGVGGNTIYF. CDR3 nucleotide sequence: TGTGCCAGTAGTAATGGCGTAGGTGGAAACACCATATATTTT.

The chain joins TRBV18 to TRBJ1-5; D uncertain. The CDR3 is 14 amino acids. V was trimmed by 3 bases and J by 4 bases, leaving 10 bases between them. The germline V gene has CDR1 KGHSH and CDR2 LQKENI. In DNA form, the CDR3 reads TGTGCCAGCTCACCCTCGGACCGTAATCAGCCCCAGCATTTT. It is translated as CASSPSDRNQPQHF.

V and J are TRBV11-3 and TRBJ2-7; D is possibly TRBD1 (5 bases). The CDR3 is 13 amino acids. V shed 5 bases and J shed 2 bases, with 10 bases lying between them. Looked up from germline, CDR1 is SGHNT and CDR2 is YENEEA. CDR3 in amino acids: CASSHGHAYEQYF. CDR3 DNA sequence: TGTGCCAGCAGCCACGGACACGCCTACGAGCAGTACTTC.

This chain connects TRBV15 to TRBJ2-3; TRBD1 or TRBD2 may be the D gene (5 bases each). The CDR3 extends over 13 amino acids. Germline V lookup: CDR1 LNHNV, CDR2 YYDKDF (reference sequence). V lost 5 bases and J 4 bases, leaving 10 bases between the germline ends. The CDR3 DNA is TGTGCCACCAGCGAGGGGTGGGCAGATACGCAGTATTTT. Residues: CATSEGWADTQYF. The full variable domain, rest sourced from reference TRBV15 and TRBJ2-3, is DAMVIQNPRYQVTQFGKPVTLSCSQTLNHNVMYWYQQKSSQAPKLLFHYYDKDFNNEADTPDNFQSRRPNTSFCFLDIRSPGLGDTAMYLCATSEGWADTQYFGPGTRLTVL.

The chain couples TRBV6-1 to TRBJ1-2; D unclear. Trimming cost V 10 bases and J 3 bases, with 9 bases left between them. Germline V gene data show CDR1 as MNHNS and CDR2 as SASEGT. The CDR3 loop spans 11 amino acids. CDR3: CATQKDYGYTF. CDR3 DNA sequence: TGTGCCACCCAGAAGGACTATGGCTACACCTTC.

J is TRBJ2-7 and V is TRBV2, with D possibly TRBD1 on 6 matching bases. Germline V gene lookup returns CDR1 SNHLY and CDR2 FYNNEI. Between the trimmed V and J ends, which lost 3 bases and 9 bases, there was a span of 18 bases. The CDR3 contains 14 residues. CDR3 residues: CASSEGQAYFGQYF. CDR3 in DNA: TGTGCCAGCAGTGAGGGACAAGCCTACTTTGGGCAGTACTTC.

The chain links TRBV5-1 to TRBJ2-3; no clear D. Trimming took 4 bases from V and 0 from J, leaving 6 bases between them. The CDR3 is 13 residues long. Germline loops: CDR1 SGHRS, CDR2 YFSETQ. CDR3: CASSMDSTDTQYF. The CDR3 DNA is TGCGCCAGCAGCATGGACAGCACAGATACGCAGTATTTT.

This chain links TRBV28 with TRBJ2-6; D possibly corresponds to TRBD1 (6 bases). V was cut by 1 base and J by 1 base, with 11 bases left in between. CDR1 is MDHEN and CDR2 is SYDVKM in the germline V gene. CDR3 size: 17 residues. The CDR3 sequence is CASSLFQGQSGANVLTF. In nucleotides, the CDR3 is TGTGCCAGCAGTTTATTCCAGGGACAATCTGGGGCCAACGTCCTGACTTTC.

The CDR3 DNA is TGCGCCAGCAGCCAAGGACTAGCGGTTACCTACGAGCAGTACTTC. Translation gives CASSQGLAVTYEQYF. The chain joins TRBV4-3 to TRBJ2-7; 9 nucleotides agree with TRBD2. The germline CDR1 and CDR2 sequences are LGHNA and YSLEER. After removal of 1 base from V and 2 bases from J, the junction contained 3 bases not matched to a gene. The CDR3 spans 15 residues.

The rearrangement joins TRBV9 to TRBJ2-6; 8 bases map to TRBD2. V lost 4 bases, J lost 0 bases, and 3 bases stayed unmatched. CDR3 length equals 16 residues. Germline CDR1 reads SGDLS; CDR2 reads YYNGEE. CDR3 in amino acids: CASSRLASSGANVLTF. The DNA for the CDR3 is TGTGCCAGCAGCCGACTAGCGAGCTCTGGGGCCAACGTCCTGACTTTC. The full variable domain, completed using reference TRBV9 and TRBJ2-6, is DSGVTQTPKHLITATGQRVTLRCSPRSGDLSVYWYQQSLDQGLQFLIQYYNGEERAKGNILERFSAQQFPDLHSELNLSSLELGDSALYFCASSRLASSGANVLTFGAGSRLTVL.

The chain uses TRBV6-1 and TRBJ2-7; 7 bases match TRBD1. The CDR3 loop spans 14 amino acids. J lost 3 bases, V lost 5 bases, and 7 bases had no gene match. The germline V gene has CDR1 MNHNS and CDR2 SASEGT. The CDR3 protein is CASSTQGTIYEQYF. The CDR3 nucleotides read TGTGCCAGCAGTACACAGGGGACGATCTACGAGCAGTACTTC.

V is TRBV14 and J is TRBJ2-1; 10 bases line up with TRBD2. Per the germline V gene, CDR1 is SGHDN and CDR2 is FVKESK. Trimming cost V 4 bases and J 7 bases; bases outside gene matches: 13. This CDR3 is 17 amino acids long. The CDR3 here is CASSRFPLAGVMNEQFF. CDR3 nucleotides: TGTGCCAGCAGCCGGTTTCCCCTAGCGGGAGTCATGAATGAGCAGTTCTTC. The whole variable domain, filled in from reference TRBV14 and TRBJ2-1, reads EAGVTQFPSHSVIEKGQTVTLRCDPISGHDNLYWYRRVMGKEIKFLLHFVKESKQDESGMPNNRFLAERTGGTYSTLKVQPAELEDSGVYFCASSRFPLAGVMNEQFFGPGTRLTVL.

CDR3 sequence reads: CAISDGRLGGETQYF. CDR3 sequence (DNA): TGTGCCATCAGTGATGGTCGGCTAGGGGGAGAGACCCAGTACTTC. This chain links TRBV10-3 with TRBJ2-5; D may be TRBD1 (6 bases). Germline V CDR1 and CDR2: ENHRY, SYGVKD. V dropped 3 bases and J dropped 4 bases, with 15 bases sitting between them. The CDR3 runs 15 residues.

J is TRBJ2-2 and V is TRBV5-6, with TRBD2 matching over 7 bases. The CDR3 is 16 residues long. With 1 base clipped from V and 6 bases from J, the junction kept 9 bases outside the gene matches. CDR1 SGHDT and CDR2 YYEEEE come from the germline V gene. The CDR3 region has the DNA TGTGCCAGCAGCTTGCGCGGGAGAATTACGGCCGGGGAGCTGTTTTTT. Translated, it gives CASSLRGRITAGELFF.

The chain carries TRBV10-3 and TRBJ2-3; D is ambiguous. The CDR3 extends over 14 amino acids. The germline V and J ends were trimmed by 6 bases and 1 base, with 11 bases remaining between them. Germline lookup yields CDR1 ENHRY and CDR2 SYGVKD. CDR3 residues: CAISANTRTDTQYF. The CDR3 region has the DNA TGTGCCATCAGCGCCAACACCCGCACAGATACGCAGTATTTT.

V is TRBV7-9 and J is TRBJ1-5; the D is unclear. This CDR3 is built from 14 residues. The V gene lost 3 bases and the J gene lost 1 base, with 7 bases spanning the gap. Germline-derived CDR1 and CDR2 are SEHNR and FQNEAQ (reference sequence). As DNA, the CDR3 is TGTGCCAGCAGCTTCGGGCAGAGCAATCAGCCCCAGCATTTT. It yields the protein CASSFGQSNQPQHF. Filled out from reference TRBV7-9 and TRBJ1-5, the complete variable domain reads DTGVSQNPRHKITKRGQNVTFRCDPISEHNRLYWYRQTLGQGPEFLTYFQNEAQLEKSRLLSDRFSAERPKGSFSTLEIQRTEQGDSAMYLCASSFGQSNQPQHFGDGTRLSIL.

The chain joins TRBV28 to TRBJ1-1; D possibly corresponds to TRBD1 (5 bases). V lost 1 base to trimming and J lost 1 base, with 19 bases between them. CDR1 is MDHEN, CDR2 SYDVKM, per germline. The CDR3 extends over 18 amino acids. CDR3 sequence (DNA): TGTGCCAGCAGTTTATACCCCTCCCAGGGAAGAGGGAACACTGAAGCTTTCTTT. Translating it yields CASSLYPSQGRGNTEAFF.

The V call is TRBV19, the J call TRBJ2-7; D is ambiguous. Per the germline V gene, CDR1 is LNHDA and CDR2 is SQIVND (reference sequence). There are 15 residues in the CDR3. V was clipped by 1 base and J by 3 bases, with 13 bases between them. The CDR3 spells CASSIVFGEVYEQYF. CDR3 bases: TGTGCCAGTAGTATAGTATTCGGTGAGGTCTACGAGCAGTACTTC. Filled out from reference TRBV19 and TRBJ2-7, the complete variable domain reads DGGITQSPKYLFRKEGQNVTLSCEQNLNHDAMYWYRQDPGQGLRLIYYSQIVNDFQKGDIAEGYSVSREKKESFPLTVTSAQKNPTAFYLCASSIVFGEVYEQYFGPGTRLTVT.